This TCR beta chain was found in a study of CD8 T cells in Susac syndrome. The study, taken as a whole, reports: It was acknowledged in the study that the number of individuals who were included in its TCR sequencing and HLA analysis was relatively small.

Sequencing targeted TCR beta in T cells from blood (CD8+ and CD4+). Negative isolation yielded the CD8+ and CD4+ T cells, while FACS enriched the TEMRA cells. As regards this clonotype: Its antigen is not known.

Random-hexamer reverse transcription was applied to about 0.45 to 1 ug RNA. With immunoSEQ multiplex PCR, TCR beta CDR3 was amplified across 54 Vbeta and 13 Jbeta. TCRdb redid the calling of the immunoSEQ multiplex PCR reads with MiXCR, one entry per CDR3 protein. In the table there are some 300,000 distinct CDR3 sequences, almost 85% of which are singletons. V lost 4 bases to trimming and J lost 4 bases, with 14 bases between them. The CDR3 covers 14 residues. CDR1 is KGHSH and CDR2 is LQKENI in the germline V gene. The chain joins TRBV18 to TRBJ2-7, with D tentatively TRBD1 (6 bases). The receptor was derived from a human donor with multiple sclerosis. The specimen sequenced was CD8+ T cells from PBMCs. The CDR3 bases are TGTGCCAGCTCACTAGCTCAACAGGGTTACGAGCAGTACTTC. Amino acids: CASSLAQQGYEQYF.